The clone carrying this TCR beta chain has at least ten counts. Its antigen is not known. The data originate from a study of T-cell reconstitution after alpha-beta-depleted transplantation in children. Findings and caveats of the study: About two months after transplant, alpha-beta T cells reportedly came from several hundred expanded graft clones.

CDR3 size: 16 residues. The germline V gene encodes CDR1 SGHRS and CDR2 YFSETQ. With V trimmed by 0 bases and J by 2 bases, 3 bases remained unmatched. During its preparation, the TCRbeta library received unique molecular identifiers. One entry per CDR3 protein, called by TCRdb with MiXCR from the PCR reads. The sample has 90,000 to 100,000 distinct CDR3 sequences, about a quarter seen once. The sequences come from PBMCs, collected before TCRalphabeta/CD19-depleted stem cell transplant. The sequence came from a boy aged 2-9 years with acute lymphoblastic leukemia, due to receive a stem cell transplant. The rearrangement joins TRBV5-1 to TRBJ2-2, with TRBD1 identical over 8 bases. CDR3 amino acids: CASSLAGQGNTGELFF. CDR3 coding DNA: TGCGCCAGCAGCTTGGCAGGACAGGGTAACACCGGGGAGCTGTTTTTT.